This T cell receptor (beta chain) stems from a study of OX40 agonist ivuxolimab in advanced cancers. Study as a whole: Every 2 weeks, ivuxolimab was infused into the patients intravenously at between 0.01 and 10 mg/kg.

Assay: immunoSEQ multiplex PCR; the TCRdb copy retains only in-frame clones and omits some. The table shows about 68,000 clones, with approximately 85% occurring only once. After removal of 7 bases from V and 2 bases from J, the junction contained 14 bases not matched to a gene. The length of the CDR3 is 17 residues. The sequencing here drew on CD4+ or CD8+ T cells sorted from blood, taken in a trial of the OX40 agonist ivuxolimab. The chain recombines TRBV23-1 with TRBJ2-5, with 9 bases aligning to TRBD1. TRBV23-1 falls under the ORF class, with uncertain function. This clonotype was sampled from an adult with an advanced solid tumor such as melanoma, head and neck, liver or kidney cancer. The CDR3 DNA sequence: TGCGCCAGCACCAACCTATCCGGGACAGGGCGTCAAGAGACCCAGTACTTC. Translation gives CASTNLSGTGRQETQYF.